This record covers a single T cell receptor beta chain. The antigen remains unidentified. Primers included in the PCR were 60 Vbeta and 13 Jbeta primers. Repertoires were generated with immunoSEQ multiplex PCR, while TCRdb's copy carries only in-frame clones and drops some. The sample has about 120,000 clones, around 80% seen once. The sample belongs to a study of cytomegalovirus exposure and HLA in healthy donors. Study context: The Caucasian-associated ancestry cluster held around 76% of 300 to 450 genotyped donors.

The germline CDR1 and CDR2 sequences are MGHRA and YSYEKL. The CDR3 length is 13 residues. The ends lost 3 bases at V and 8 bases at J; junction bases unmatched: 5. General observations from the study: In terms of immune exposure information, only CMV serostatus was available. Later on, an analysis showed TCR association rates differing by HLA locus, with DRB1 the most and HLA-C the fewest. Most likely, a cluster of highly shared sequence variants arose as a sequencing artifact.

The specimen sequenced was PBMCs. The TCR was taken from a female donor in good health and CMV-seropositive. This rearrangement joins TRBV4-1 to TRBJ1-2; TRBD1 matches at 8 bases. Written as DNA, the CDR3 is TGCGCCAGCAGCCACCCGGACAGGGCGGGCTACACCTTC. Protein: CASSHPDRAGYTF.